The 26 T cell receptor beta chains in this list originate from one sample, sequenced in a study of naive and memory T cell subsets. An equimolar mix of two oligonucleotides served as the beta constant-region primer for TRBC1 and TRBC2. MiXCR, run by TCRdb on the UMI-ligation and nested PCR reads, gives a single entry per CDR3 protein. This sample carries around 27,000 distinct CDR3 sequences, about 10% of them seen once, and the ten largest clones take approximately 15%. The sample consisted of effector memory CD4+ T cells from blood. Subset reported: effector memory, CD45RA- CD27-. The origin of the receptors is a human donor in good health.

This clonotype was seen many times. The rearrangement joins TRBV4-1 to TRBJ2-1, with 9 bases identical to TRBD2. Germline V lookup: CDR1 MGHRA, CDR2 YSYEKL. Trimming took 4 bases from V and 7 from J; bases not matched to a gene: 5. This CDR3 has 14 residues. In nucleotides, the CDR3 is TGCGCCAGCAGCCGGGGACTAGCAGGTAATGAGCAGTTCTTC. This encodes CASSRGLAGNEQFF.

The chain couples TRBV7-2 to TRBJ2-5, with D unclear. Deletions cut 3 bases from V and 4 bases from J, with 15 bases between. Per the germline V gene, CDR1 is SGHTA and CDR2 is FQGNSA. The CDR3 sequence is 15 residues long. This chain's CDR3 is CASSFNPGRGETQYF. The CDR3 region has the DNA TGTGCCAGCAGCTTTAATCCCGGACGAGGAGAGACCCAGTACTTC.

In this sample, this clonotype turned up many times. The chain has TRBV28 and TRBJ2-6, with D perhaps TRBD1 or TRBD2 (5 bases each). Germline CDR1 is MDHEN and CDR2 is SYDVKM. Trimming took 3 bases from V and 0 from J, leaving 6 bases between them. The CDR3 has 15 residues. The CDR3 DNA reads as TGTGCCAGCAGTTTTGGGGGCTCTGGGGCCAACGTCCTGACTTTC. It yields the protein CASSFGGSGANVLTF.

The chain couples TRBV27 to TRBJ1-5, with no clear D. CDR1 and CDR2 (germline): MNHEY, SMNVEV (reference sequence). This CDR3 has 15 residues. V was shortened by 3 bases and J by 2 bases, with 11 bases between the two germline ends. CDR3 nucleotides: TGTGCCAGCAGTTTGGGCAGGTCGGGCAATCAGCCCCAGCATTTT. It codes for CASSLGRSGNQPQHF.

V is TRBV21-1 and J is TRBJ2-6; the DNA was not compared with TRBD1, the D call given in the table. TRBV21-1 is termed a pseudogene. The CDR3 consists of 18 residues. CDR3 DNA sequence: TGTGCCAGCAGCAACCGCGACTGTGCCCGGGACAGATTCCATTCTCTGGCTTTC. Its protein product is CASSNRDCARDRFHSLAF.

The chain employs TRBV7-9 and TRBJ2-4; a weak D match, TRBD1 (5 bases). Germline CDR1 is SEHNR and CDR2 is FQNEAQ (reference sequence). The CDR3 totals 14 residues. The V gene lost 6 bases and the J gene lost 0 bases, with 9 bases spanning the gap. In nucleotides, the CDR3 is TGTGCCAGCAGTGGGGCGAGAGCCAAAAACATTCAGTACTTC. Its protein is CASSGARAKNIQYF.

This clonotype is labeled as medium-sized (0.01 to 0.1%). V gene TRBV28 combines with J gene TRBJ2-7; TRBD2 matches at 15 bases. This CDR3 has 16 amino acids. Germline CDR1 is MDHEN and CDR2 is SYDVKM. V shed 2 bases and J 5 bases; nucleotides not matched to a gene: 4. The CDR3 sequence is CASSLGLAGGRDEQYF. The CDR3 DNA sequence: TGTGCCAGCAGTTTAGGACTAGCGGGAGGGCGGGACGAGCAGTACTTC.

Many counts were recorded for this clonotype. The chain joins TRBV12-3 or TRBV12-4 to TRBJ1-1, with D uncertain. The ends were cut back, 8 bases at V and 2 bases at J, with 15 bases in the middle. CDR3 length: 14 residues. CDR3 in amino acids: CASGRAALNTEAFF. In DNA, the CDR3 is TGTGCCAGCGGACGGGCCGCGCTTAACACTGAAGCTTTCTTT.

This clonotype was seen at least ten times. The V call is TRBV20-1, the J call TRBJ2-1; 8 bases map to TRBD1. Germline CDR1 is DFQATT and CDR2 is SNEGSKA (reference sequence). The V gene end was trimmed by 5 bases and the J gene end by 2 bases; junction bases not matched to a gene: 2. The CDR3 totals 13 residues. Here the CDR3 reads CSAGRGPYNEQFF. As DNA, the CDR3 is TGCAGTGCTGGCAGGGGGCCCTACAATGAGCAGTTCTTC.

The chain employs TRBV11-1 and TRBJ2-1; 9 bases agree with TRBD2. The CDR3 is made up of 15 amino acids. Germline assignment: CDR1 SGHAT and CDR2 FQDESV (reference sequence). After removal of 5 bases from V and 12 bases from J, the junction contained 14 bases not matched to a gene. CDR3 sequence reads: CASSVGTSWGRGQFF. The DNA of the CDR3 is TGTGCCAGCAGCGTAGGGACTAGCTGGGGACGGGGGCAGTTCTTC.

This clonotype was seen many times. The gene calls are TRBV4-2 and TRBJ2-7; 7 bases map to TRBD2. V was clipped by 1 base and J by 4 bases; unmatched bases: 13. Germline V gene lookup returns CDR1 LGHNA and CDR2 YNFKEQ. CDR3 length: 17 residues. The CDR3 coding sequence is TGTGCCAGCAGCCAAGGCTCCCACGGGACTATTGCATACGAGCAGTACTTC. This codes for CASSQGSHGTIAYEQYF.

The V call is TRBV7-2, the J call TRBJ2-7, with TRBD1 as a possible D gene (5 bases). Trimming shortened V by 1 base and J by 0 bases, and 16 bases separated the two germline ends. Per the germline V gene, CDR1 is SGHTA and CDR2 is FQGNSA. CDR3 length equals 17 residues. This CDR3 reads CASSLGGGAGSSYEQYF. CDR3 DNA: TGTGCCAGCAGCTTAGGGGGTGGGGCAGGAAGCTCCTACGAGCAGTACTTC.

The chain joins TRBV21-1 to TRBJ1-4. TRBV21-1 is a pseudogene locus. The CDR3 is 16 amino acids. The CDR3 region is CASSKIEGPSHEKLFF. In nucleotides, the CDR3 is TGTGCCAGCAGCAAAATAGAGGGCCCATCACATGAAAAACTGTTTTTT.

This clonotype has just a few counts. J is TRBJ1-1 and V is TRBV2; 8 positions agree with TRBD1. The V gene's germline CDR1 is SNHLY and CDR2 FYNNEI. After removal of 6 bases from V and 2 bases from J, the junction contained 5 bases not matched to a gene. This CDR3 is 14 amino acids long. The CDR3 is CASSGQGINTEAFF. DNA for the CDR3: TGTGCCAGCAGCGGACAGGGTATAAACACTGAAGCTTTCTTT.

This clonotype was counted at least ten times. The chain combines TRBV4-3 with TRBJ2-7; D possibly uses TRBD1 or TRBD2 (6 bases each). The V gene lost 1 base and the J gene lost 6 bases, with 13 bases spanning the gap. Looked up from germline, CDR1 is LGHNA and CDR2 is YSLEER. The CDR3 has 14 amino acids. The CDR3 bases are TGCGCCAGCAGCCAAGGGGGGGCACGGCCCGAGCAGTACTTC. It is translated as CASSQGGARPEQYF.

This clonotype was recorded many times. For the CDR3, the DNA is TGTGCCAGCAGTTTTTCGGGGGTCTCCAATGAGCAGTTCTTC. It is translated as CASSFSGVSNEQFF. This chain connects TRBV28 to TRBJ2-1, with D perhaps matching TRBD2 (6 bases). Germline CDR1 reads MDHEN; CDR2 reads SYDVKM. Trimming pared 3 bases from V and 6 bases from J, leaving 12 bases between. CDR3 length: 14 amino acids.

This clonotype has ten or more counts. V is TRBV2 and J is TRBJ2-2; D is ambiguous. In germline, CDR1 is SNHLY, CDR2 FYNNEI. Trimming cost V 3 bases and J 3 bases, with 8 bases left between them. The CDR3 is made up of 14 amino acids. Here the CDR3 DNA reads TGTGCCAGCAGTGAGTGGCCGGACACCGGGGAGCTGTTTTTT. Translation: CASSEWPDTGELFF.

The table lists this clonotype with a few counts. The rearrangement links TRBV20-1 to TRBJ1-2; D call uncertain. Germline lookup yields CDR1 DFQATT and CDR2 SNEGSKA (reference sequence). V dropped 0 bases and J dropped 9 bases, with 11 bases sitting between them. The CDR3 totals 12 residues. CDR3: CSARDRRDRYTF. CDR3 DNA sequence: TGCAGTGCTAGAGATAGAAGGGATCGCTACACCTTC.

Many counts were recorded for this clonotype. This chain connects TRBV4-1 to TRBJ2-3; 8 nucleotides align to TRBD1. Per the germline V gene, CDR1 is MGHRA and CDR2 is YSYEKL. This CDR3 region has 15 residues. Trimming at V came to 1 base and at J to 2 bases, leaving 2 bases not matched to a gene. The CDR3 loop reads CASSQGDRHTDTQYF. CDR3 nucleotide sequence: TGCGCCAGCAGCCAAGGGGACAGGCACACAGATACGCAGTATTTT.

The chain recombines TRBV20-1 with TRBJ1-1, with D tentatively TRBD1 (6 bases). CDR3 length: 15 residues. V was pared by 0 bases and J by 5 bases, with 16 bases between. The germline CDR1 and CDR2 sequences are DFQATT and SNEGSKA (reference sequence). CDR3 bases: TGCAGTGCTAGAGATCAAGGGGGGCCGAGTACTGAAGCTTTCTTT. Amino acid sequence: CSARDQGGPSTEAFF.

In nucleotides, the CDR3 is TGTGCCAGCAGCACCCTACAGGGACTTAGCACAGATACGCAGTATTTT. This gives the protein CASSTLQGLSTDTQYF. V gene TRBV9 combines with J gene TRBJ2-3, with D tentatively TRBD1 or TRBD2 (6 bases each). This CDR3 has 16 amino acids. V was trimmed by 4 bases and J by 0 bases, leaving 15 bases between them. Germline-derived CDR1 and CDR2 are SGDLS and YYNGEE.

Ten or more counts support this clonotype. The junction shows a germline mismatch at one end, possibly a read error. V usage is TRBV7-8 and J usage is TRBJ1-5, with 9 positions matching TRBD1. CDR1 is SGHVS, CDR2 FQNEAQ, per germline. This CDR3 comprises 14 residues. The CDR3 region has the DNA TGTGCCAGCAGCCCAACAGGGGGCAAGCAGCCCCAGCATTTT. It encodes CASSPTGGKQPQHF. The variable domain in full, with the rest retrieved from reference TRBV7-8 and TRBJ1-5, is GAGVSQSPRYKVAKRGQDVALRCDPISGHVSLFWYQQALGQGPEFLTYFQNEAQLDKSGLPSDRFFAERPEGSVSTLKIQRTQQEDSAVYLCASSPTGGKQPQHFGDGTRLSIL.

This clonotype was recorded many times. The chain has TRBV7-8 and TRBJ2-5, with a possible D match to TRBD2 (6 bases). The CDR3 length is 14 residues. Deletions cut 5 bases from V and 1 base from J, with 11 bases between. Germline loops: CDR1 SGHVS, CDR2 FQNEAQ. The CDR3 nucleotides are TGTGCCAGCAGCCGGGGGAGAACCCAAGAGACCCAGTACTTC. The encoded protein is CASSRGRTQETQYF.

This clonotype was counted only a few times. The genes are TRBV10-3 and TRBJ2-1; D unresolved. The CDR3 length is 13 residues. CDR1 is ENHRY, CDR2 SYGVKD, per germline. Trimming took off 3 bases at V and 3 bases at J, with 6 bases between the two ends. Here the CDR3 reads CAISEPNYNEQFF. DNA of the CDR3: TGTGCCATCAGTGAACCCAACTACAATGAGCAGTTCTTC.

This clonotype was seen ten or more times. The CDR3 DNA reads as TGTGCCAGCTCATCCCTAGCGGGAGTTGACGAGCAGTACTTC. It specifies CASSSLAGVDEQYF. The chain couples TRBV18 to TRBJ2-7, with TRBD2 identical over 10 bases. Germline V gene lookup returns CDR1 KGHSH and CDR2 LQKENI. The CDR3 consists of 14 residues. Unmatched junction bases numbered 6, after V lost 5 bases and J lost 5 bases.

Turning to this clonotype: Possible read error: a much larger clone is one base away. The gene calls are TRBV7-9 and TRBJ2-1; TRBD1 agrees at 7 bases. CDR3 size: 14 residues. Germline V gives CDR1 SEHNR, CDR2 FQNEAQ (reference sequence). The CDR3 coding sequence is TGTGCCAGCAGCCCTCAAGGGACAGACAATGAGCAGATCTTC. Amino acids: CASSPQGTDNEQIF.